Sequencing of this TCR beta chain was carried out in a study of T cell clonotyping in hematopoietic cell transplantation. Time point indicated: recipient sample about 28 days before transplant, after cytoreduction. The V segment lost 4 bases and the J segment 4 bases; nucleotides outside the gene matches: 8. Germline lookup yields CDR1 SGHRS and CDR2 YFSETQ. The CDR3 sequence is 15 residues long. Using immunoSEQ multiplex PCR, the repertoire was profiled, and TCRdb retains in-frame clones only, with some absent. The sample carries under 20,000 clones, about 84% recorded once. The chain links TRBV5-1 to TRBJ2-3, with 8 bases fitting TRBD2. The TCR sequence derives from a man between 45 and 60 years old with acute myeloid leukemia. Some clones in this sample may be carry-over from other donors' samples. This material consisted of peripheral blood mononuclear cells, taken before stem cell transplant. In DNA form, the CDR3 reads TGCGCCAGCAGCCCTCCGGGACTAGTTTCAGATACGCAGTATTTT. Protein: CASSPPGLVSDTQYF.